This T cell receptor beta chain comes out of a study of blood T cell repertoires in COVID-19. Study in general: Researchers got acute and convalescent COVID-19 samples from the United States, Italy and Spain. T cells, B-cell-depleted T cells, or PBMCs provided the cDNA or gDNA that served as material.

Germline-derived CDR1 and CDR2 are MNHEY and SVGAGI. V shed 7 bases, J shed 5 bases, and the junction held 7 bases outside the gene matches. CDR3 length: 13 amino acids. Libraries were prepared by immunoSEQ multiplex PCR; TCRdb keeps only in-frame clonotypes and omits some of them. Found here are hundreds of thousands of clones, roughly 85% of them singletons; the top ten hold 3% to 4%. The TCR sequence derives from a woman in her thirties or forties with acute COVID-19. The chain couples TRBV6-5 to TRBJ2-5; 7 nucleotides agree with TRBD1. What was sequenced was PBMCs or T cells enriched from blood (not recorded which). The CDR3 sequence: CASTKGGSETQYF. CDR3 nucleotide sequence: TGTGCCAGCACGAAAGGGGGCAGCGAGACCCAGTACTTC.